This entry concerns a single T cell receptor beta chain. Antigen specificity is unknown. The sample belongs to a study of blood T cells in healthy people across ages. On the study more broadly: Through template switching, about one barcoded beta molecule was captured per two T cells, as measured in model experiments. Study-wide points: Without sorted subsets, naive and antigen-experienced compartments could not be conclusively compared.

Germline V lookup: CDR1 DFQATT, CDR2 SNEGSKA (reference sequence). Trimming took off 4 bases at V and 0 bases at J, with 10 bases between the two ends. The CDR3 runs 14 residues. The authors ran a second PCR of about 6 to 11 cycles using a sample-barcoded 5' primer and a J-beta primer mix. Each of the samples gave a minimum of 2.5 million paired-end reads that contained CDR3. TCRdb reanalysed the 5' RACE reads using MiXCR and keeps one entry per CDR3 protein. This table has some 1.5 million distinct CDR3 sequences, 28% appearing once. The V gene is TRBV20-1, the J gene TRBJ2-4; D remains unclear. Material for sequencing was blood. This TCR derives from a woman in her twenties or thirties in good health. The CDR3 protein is CSAIRRLAKNIQYF. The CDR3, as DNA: TGCAGTGCTATACGGCGGCTAGCCAAAAACATTCAGTACTTC.